The entry below gives a single T cell receptor beta chain sequence along with its context. As processed by the authors: Amplification with reference gene primers provided the estimates of nucleated cell counts. Data came from immunoSEQ multiplex PCR; TCRdb stores just in-frame clones and leaves some out. Clone size and the V and J calls come from that table; the DNA yielded D and trimming. Counted here are 80,000 or so clones, 75% to 85% occurring once; the ten biggest clones make up around 4.7%. This entry is derived from a study of blood T cell repertoires in COVID-19. Overall study: Spain, Italy and the United States supplied samples that represented acute and convalescent COVID-19.

The source material was peripheral blood. This TCR came from a woman in her 70s with acute or convalescent COVID-19.

The CDR3 spells CASSLLSGGYGYTF. The CDR3 coding sequence is TGCGCCAGCAGCTTGCTCTCAGGGGGCTATGGCTACACCTTC. This sequence joins TRBV5-1 and TRBJ1-2; 7 bases align to TRBD1. The junction had 4 bases not matched to a gene; V was cut back by 1 base and J by 4 bases. The CDR3 sequence is 14 residues long. Germline V CDR1 and CDR2: SGHRS, YFSETQ.